The 5 T cell receptor beta chains reported below all come from one sample, sequenced in a study of shared clonotypes between healthy human individuals. Sequencing used immunoSEQ multiplex PCR; TCRdb keeps in-frame clones, though not all of them. This sample carries roughly 1,500,000 clones, about 98% of them seen once, and the ten largest clones take roughly 0.4%. Sequenced input: naive CD4+ T cells sorted from blood. The subset is: CD45RA+ positively selected. These receptor sequences come from a man aged 30 to 39 in good health.

The chain employs TRBV7-8 and TRBJ2-7; D not certain. This CDR3 is built from 14 residues. Germline CDR1 SGHVS, CDR2 FQNEAQ. The ends were cut back, 1 base at V and 0 bases at J, with 7 bases in the middle. CDR3 DNA: TGTGCCAGCAGCTTAGGTGTTAACTCCTACGAGCAGTACTTC. Encoded protein: CASSLGVNSYEQYF.

DNA of the CDR3: TGTGCCAGCAGCTCGTTCCCCGGGCGGCCTTCCACCGGGGAGCTGTTTTTT. Translation gives CASSSFPGRPSTGELFF. V usage is TRBV7-3 and J usage is TRBJ2-2; D not certain. Germline V CDR1 and CDR2: SGHTA, FQGTGA. V shed 4 bases and J shed 4 bases, with 19 bases lying between them. CDR3 length: 17 residues.

V usage is TRBV5-1 and J usage is TRBJ1-2, with D maybe TRBD1 (6 bases). The CDR3 sequence is 15 residues long. Germline CDR1 is SGHRS and CDR2 is YFSETQ. V was pared by 4 bases and J by 5 bases, with 18 bases between. CDR3 residues: CASSLPGAPRYGYTF. The CDR3 region has the DNA TGCGCCAGCAGCCTCCCGGGGGCGCCGCGGTATGGCTACACCTTC.

To note about this clone: Additional DNA sequences in this sample encode the identical CDR3. The rearrangement links TRBV7-2 to TRBJ2-7, with D tentatively TRBD1 or TRBD2 (5 bases each). The CDR3 runs to 14 residues. Germline V CDR1 and CDR2: SGHTA, FQGNSA. The V gene lost 5 bases and the J gene lost 1 base, with 12 bases spanning the gap. Written as DNA, the CDR3 is TGTGCCAGCAGCCTTGGGGGTCGGTCCTACGAGCAGTACTTC. This sequence encodes CASSLGGRSYEQYF.

The rearrangement links TRBV5-5 to TRBJ2-7; a possible D gene is TRBD1 (6 bases). CDR1 and CDR2 from the germline V gene are SGHKS and YYEKEE (reference sequence). This CDR3 is built from 15 residues. Between the trimmed V and J ends, which lost 3 bases and 2 bases, there was a span of 15 bases. The CDR3 region has the DNA TGTGCCAGCAGCTCCACAGGGTTCCCGCCCTACGAGCAGTACTTC. It yields the protein CASSSTGFPPYEQYF.